This T cell receptor beta chain was captured in a study of shared clonotypes between healthy human individuals. Sequencing used immunoSEQ multiplex PCR; TCRdb keeps in-frame clones, though not all of them. This table has about a million clones, approximately 75% appearing once. This CDR3 has 13 residues. In germline, CDR1 is SGHNT, CDR2 YYREEE (reference sequence). Trimming took 1 base from V and 6 from J, leaving 9 bases between them. This TCR derives from a man between 18 and 29 years old in good health. Some clones in this sample may be carry-over from other donors' samples. Sequencing was done on a sample of memory CD4+ T cells from PBMCs. The sample's subset: CD45RA-negative fraction. J is TRBJ2-3 and V is TRBV5-4; the D is unclear. The CDR3: CASSLSPEDTQYF. In DNA, the CDR3 is TGTGCCAGCAGCTTGTCTCCCGAGGATACGCAGTATTTT. Variable domain in full (rest from reference TRBV5-4 and TRBJ2-3): ETGVTQSPTHLIKTRGQQVTLRCSSQSGHNTVSWYQQALGQGPQFIFQYYREEENGRGNFPPRFSGLQFPNYSSELNVNALELDDSALYLCASSLSPEDTQYFGPGTRLTVL.